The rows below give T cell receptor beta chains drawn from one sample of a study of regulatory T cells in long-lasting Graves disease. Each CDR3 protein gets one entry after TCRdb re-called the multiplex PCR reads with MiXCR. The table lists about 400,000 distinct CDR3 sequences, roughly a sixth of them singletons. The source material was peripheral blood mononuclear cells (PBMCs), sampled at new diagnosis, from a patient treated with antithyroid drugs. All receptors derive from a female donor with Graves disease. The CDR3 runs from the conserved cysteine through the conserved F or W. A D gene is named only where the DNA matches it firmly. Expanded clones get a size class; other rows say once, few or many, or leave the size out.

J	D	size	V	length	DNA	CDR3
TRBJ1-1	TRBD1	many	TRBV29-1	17	TGCAGCGTTGAAGGCCGTAAGACAGGGAGGATGAACACTGAAGCTTTCTTT	CSVEGRKTGRMNTEAFF
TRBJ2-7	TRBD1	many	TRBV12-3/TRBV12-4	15	TGTGCCAGCAGACCAGGGACAGGGGATCTTTACGAGCAGTACTTC	CASRPGTGDLYEQYF
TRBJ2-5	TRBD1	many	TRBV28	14	TGTGCCAGCCTCGACAGGGGGCTGGGGGAGACCCAGTACTTC	CASLDRGLGETQYF
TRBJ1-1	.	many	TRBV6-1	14	TGTGCCAGCAGTCGGTCCACTTTGAACACTGAAGCTTTCTTT	CASSRSTLNTEAFF
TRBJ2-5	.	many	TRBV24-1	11	TGTGCCACCAGTTTAGGAGAGACCCAGTACTTC	CATSLGETQYF
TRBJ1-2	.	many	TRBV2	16	TGTGCCAGCAGTGAGAGCCGGGGGGGCTTATACTATGGCTACACCTTC	CASSESRGGLYYGYTF
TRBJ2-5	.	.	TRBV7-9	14	TGTGCCAGCAGCTCCCTCGGCTCTCGGGGGACCCAGTACTTC	CASSSLGSRGTQYF
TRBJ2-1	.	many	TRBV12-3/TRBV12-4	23	TGTGCCAGCAGCCCGAAGGGGACAGCCCCGAAGGAGCGGGAGTTCCCGTTTTCGAATGAGCAGTTCTTC	CASSPKGTAPKEREFPFSNEQFF
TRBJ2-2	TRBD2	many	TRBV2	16	TGTGCCAGCAAAAGACTAGCGGGGACAAACACCGGGGAGCTGTTTTTT	CASKRLAGTNTGELFF
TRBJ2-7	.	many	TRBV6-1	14	TGTGCCAGCAGCCCCTTTAGTGGCTCCTACGAGCAGTACTTC	CASSPFSGSYEQYF
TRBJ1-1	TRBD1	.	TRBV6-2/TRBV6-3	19	TGTGCCGGTATCCGGGACAGGGCCCTAACGTTAACTTCCAATCATGAAGCTTTCTTT	CAGIRDRALTLTSNHEAFF
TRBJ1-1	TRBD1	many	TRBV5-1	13	TGTGCCAGCAGCCGGGACAGGGACACTGAAGCTTTCTTT	CASSRDRDTEAFF
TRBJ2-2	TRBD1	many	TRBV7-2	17	TGTGCCAGCAGCTTAGCCCGGGACAGGGGGTTCACCGGGGAGCTGTTTTTT	CASSLARDRGFTGELFF
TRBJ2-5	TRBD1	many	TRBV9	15	TGTGCCAGCAGCGTAGGCAAGGACAGGGAAGAGACCCAGTACTTC	CASSVGKDREETQYF
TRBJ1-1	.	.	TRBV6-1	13	TGTGCCGGCGGGGGGGCTCGTCACTCTGAAGCTTTCTTT	CAGGGARHSEAFF
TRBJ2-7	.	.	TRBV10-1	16	TGCGCCAGCAGCTACTACCTACAACAGTTCCCCTACGAGCAGTACTTC	CASSYYLQQFPYEQYF
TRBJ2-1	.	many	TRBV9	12	TGTGCCAGCAGCGTAGGAGGTTATGAGCAGTTCTTC	CASSVGGYEQFF
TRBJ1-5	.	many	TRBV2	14	TGTGCCAGCACCTCCAGTTATAGCAATCAGCCCCAGCATTTT	CASTSSYSNQPQHF
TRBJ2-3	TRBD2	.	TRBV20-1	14	TGCAGTGCTAGGACTAGCGGGCACACAGATACGCAGTATTTT	CSARTSGHTDTQYF
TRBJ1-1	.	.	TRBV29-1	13	TGCAGCGTCCCCTACCAGGTGGATTGGGAGGCTTTCTTT	CSVPYQVDWEAFF
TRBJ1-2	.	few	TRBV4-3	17	TGCGCCAGCAGCCCCTCAAGAAGGGACGCATCGCTACGAGGCTACACCTTC	CASSPSRRDASLRGYTF
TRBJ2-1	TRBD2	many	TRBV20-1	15	TGCAGTGCTAGAAAGACTAGCGGAAACGACAATGAGCAGTTCTTC	CSARKTSGNDNEQFF
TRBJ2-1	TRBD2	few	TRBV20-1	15	TGCAGTGCTGAAGGGACTAGCGGGGGAAGAAATGAGCAGTTCTTC	CSAEGTSGGRNEQFF
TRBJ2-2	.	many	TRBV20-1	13	TGCAGTGCCGGTCTCGCGAACACCGGGGAGCTGTTTTTT	CSAGLANTGELFF
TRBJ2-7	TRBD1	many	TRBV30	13	TGTGCCTGGATGGTACAGGGGGCTTACGAGCAGTACTTC	CAWMVQGAYEQYF
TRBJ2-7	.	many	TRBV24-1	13	TGTGCCACCAGTGATTATTACGGATACGAGCAGTACTTC	CATSDYYGYEQYF
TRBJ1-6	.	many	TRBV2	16	TGTGCCAGCAGTTCCGGGACGGGGGTGGGGTATTCACCCCTCCACTTT	CASSSGTGVGYSPLHF
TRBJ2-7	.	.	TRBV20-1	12	TGCAGTGCTAACGGGGGAAACTACGAGCAGTACTTC	CSANGGNYEQYF
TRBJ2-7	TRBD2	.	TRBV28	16	TGTGCCAGCAGTATTGGGCTAGCGGGGAGCTCCTACGAGCAGTACTTC	CASSIGLAGSSYEQYF
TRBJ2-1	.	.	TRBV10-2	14	TGCGCCAGCAGTGAGGGAGGGCCAGTCAATGAGCAGTTCTTC	CASSEGGPVNEQFF
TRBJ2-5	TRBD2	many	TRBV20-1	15	TGCAGTGCTAGACCTAGCGGGGGGTACCAAGAGACCCAGTACTTC	CSARPSGGYQETQYF
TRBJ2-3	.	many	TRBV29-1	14	TGCAGCGTTGTGGCTGGGCAGGATGGGGTTACGCAGTATTTT	CSVVAGQDGVTQYF
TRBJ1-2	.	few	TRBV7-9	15	TGTGCCAGCAGCTTAGCGCACCAGGGTTCCGCTGGCTACACCTTC	CASSLAHQGSAGYTF
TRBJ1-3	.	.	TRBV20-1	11	TGCAGTGCTAGAGGGAAGAACACCATATATTTT	CSARGKNTIYF
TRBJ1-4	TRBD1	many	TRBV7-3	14	TGTGCCAGCAGCGCACAGGGGGCGGATGAAAAACTGTTTTTT	CASSAQGADEKLFF
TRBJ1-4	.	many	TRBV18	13	TGTGCCAGCTCACCAACAGAAGGGGCCCCATTGAATTTT	CASSPTEGAPLNF
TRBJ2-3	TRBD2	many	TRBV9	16	TGTGCCAGCAGCCCCTGGACTAGCGGATCCACAGATACGCAGTATTTT	CASSPWTSGSTDTQYF